This is a list of T cell receptor beta chains from one sample in a study of response to subunit inactivated influenza vaccine. Using its own MiXCR run on the RT-PCR reads, TCRdb lists one record per CDR3 protein. The sample has a few hundred thousand distinct CDR3 sequences, 21% seen once. The sequenced sample was PBMCs from blood, obtained 21 months after vaccination. All receptors derive from a man in his fifties or sixties who received an inactivated influenza vaccine. Both conserved end residues are part of each CDR3. The order of the fields is clone size, V gene, J gene, D gene, CDR3 protein, CDR3 DNA. D genes are given only for firm matches. Not all rows give a size; the values are once, few, many and, for expanded clones, a class.

>few|TRBV3-1|TRBJ2-3|TRBD2
CASSAYLADTDTQYF
TGTGCCAGCAGCGCCTATCTAGCGGACACAGATACGCAGTATTTT
>few|TRBV29-1|TRBJ2-5|.
CSSADTGPETQYF
TGCAGCTCCGCTGACACAGGGCCAGAGACCCAGTACTTC
>.|TRBV5-1|TRBJ1-1|.
CASSFSTDLNTEAFF
TGCGCCAGCAGCTTCAGTACAGACCTGAACACTGAAGCTTTCTTT
>.|TRBV7-9|TRBJ2-1|TRBD1
CASSLEGDRFYNEQFF
TGTGCCAGCAGCTTAGAGGGGGACAGATTCTACAATGAGCAGTTCTTC
>.|TRBV4-1|TRBJ2-1|TRBD2
CASSQVAGVYNEQFF
TGCGCCAGCAGCCAAGTCGCGGGGGTTTACAATGAGCAGTTCTTC
>few|TRBV20-1|TRBJ2-1|.
CSANPGPQLGNEQFF
TGCAGTGCCAACCCTGGACCCCAACTGGGCAATGAGCAGTTCTTC
>few|TRBV11-2|TRBJ1-6|TRBD1
CASSLGFKDRGRSPLHF
TGTGCCAGCAGCTTAGGATTTAAGGACAGGGGGCGTTCACCCCTCCACTTT
>.|TRBV20-1|TRBJ2-1|TRBD2
CSAPTRLAGDYNEQFF
TGCAGTGCACCAACTCGACTAGCGGGGGATTACAATGAGCAGTTCTTC
>once|TRBV7-8|TRBJ2-7|TRBD1
CASSLGTGMREQYF
TGTGCCAGCAGCTTAGGGACAGGGATGCGGGAGCAGTACTTC
>many|TRBV6-1|TRBJ1-6|.
CASMGQLNSPLHF
TGTGCCAGCATGGGTCAGCTAAATTCACCCCTCCACTTT
>few|TRBV7-2|TRBJ2-7|.
CASSTHGYYEQYF
TGTGCCAGCAGCACCCACGGATACTACGAGCAGTACTTC
>.|TRBV7-2|TRBJ2-7|TRBD1
CASSLGTGVSYEQYF
TGTGCCAGCAGCCTAGGGACAGGCGTCTCCTACGAGCAGTACTTC
>few|TRBV11-2|TRBJ1-1|.
CASNGRGSTEAFF
TGTGCCAGCAACGGACGGGGGAGCACTGAAGCTTTCTTT
>.|TRBV7-2|TRBJ2-3|.
CASSLVSSTDTQYF
TGTGCCAGCAGCTTAGTCAGTAGCACAGATACGCAGTATTTT
>many|TRBV5-1|TRBJ1-2|.
CASSFAGEPNYGYTF
TGCGCCAGCAGCTTTGCAGGGGAACCTAACTATGGCTACACCTTC
>few|TRBV6-1|TRBJ1-1|.
CASSRIQGNTEAFF
TGTGCCAGCAGCCGGATCCAGGGGAACACTGAAGCTTTCTTT
>.|TRBV3-1|TRBJ2-1|.
CASSQAGIIRDNEQFF
TGTGCCAGCAGCCAGGCCGGGATTATCAGGGACAATGAGCAGTTCTTC
>.|TRBV20-1|TRBJ1-2|TRBD1
CSARDQRGRGRGYGYTF
TGCAGTGCTAGAGATCAGAGGGGGCGCGGCCGGGGCTATGGCTACACCTTC
>.|TRBV5-4|TRBJ2-7|.
CASSGILGFGGEQYF
TGTGCCAGCAGCGGGATACTAGGATTCGGGGGCGAGCAGTACTTC
>.|TRBV6-1|TRBJ1-1|.
CASSDVQGPTEAFF
TGTGCCAGCAGTGACGTCCAGGGACCCACTGAAGCTTTCTTT
>.|TRBV14|TRBJ2-1|TRBD2
CASSETSGPYNEQFF
TGTGCCAGCAGCGAGACTAGCGGACCTTACAATGAGCAGTTCTTC
>.|TRBV5-5|TRBJ1-6|.
CASSLARGALDSPLHF
TGTGCCAGCAGCTTGGCCCGGGGGGCTCTTGATTCACCCCTCCACTTT
>.|TRBV28|TRBJ2-3|.
CASSPQGSTDTQYF
TGTGCCAGCAGCCCACAGGGTAGCACAGATACGCAGTATTTT
>.|TRBV11-2|TRBJ2-5|.
CASSETGTPQETQYF
TGTGCCAGCAGCGAGACCGGGACACCTCAAGAGACCCAGTACTTC
>few|TRBV4-3|TRBJ2-3|.
CASSQGVSTDTQYF
TGCGCCAGCAGCCAAGGAGTAAGCACAGATACGCAGTATTTT
>few|TRBV12-3/TRBV12-4|TRBJ1-3|.
CASSFPSGNTIYF
TGTGCCAGCAGTTTCCCCTCTGGAAACACCATATATTTT
>few|TRBV15|TRBJ2-3|.
CATSDYPGTKGTDTQYF
TGTGCCACCAGCGACTACCCAGGGACGAAGGGCACAGATACGCAGTATTTT
>.|TRBV6-9|TRBJ1-5|.
CASGRANPWEPRHF
TGTGCCAGCGGCAGGGCAAATCCCTGGGAGCCCCGGCATTTT
>few|TRBV6-2/TRBV6-3|TRBJ2-3|TRBD2
CASSYPSGSGRSTDTQYF
TGTGCCAGCAGTTACCCCTCCGGAAGCGGGAGATCGACAGATACGCAGTATTTT
>.|TRBV12-3/TRBV12-4|TRBJ2-2|.
CASSLDPRIRGTGELFF
TGTGCCAGCAGTTTAGACCCCCGTATTCGGGGGACCGGGGAGCTGTTTTTT
>.|TRBV5-6|TRBJ2-1|.
CASRPLGNEQFF
TGTGCCAGCAGGCCTTTAGGGAATGAGCAGTTCTTC
>many|TRBV4-1|TRBJ1-2|TRBD1
CASSQVQGGNANYGYTF
TGCGCCAGCAGCCAAGTACAGGGGGGGAACGCTAACTATGGCTACACCTTC
>few|TRBV20-1|TRBJ1-5|.
CSARGGSNQPQHF
TGCAGTGCTAGAGGAGGGAGCAATCAGCCCCAGCATTTT
>medium-sized|TRBV10-3|TRBJ1-2|.
CAISEDATNYGYTF
TGTGCCATCAGCGAGGACGCTACTAACTATGGCTACACCTTC
>once|TRBV20-1|TRBJ2-7|.
CSAVQKPSYEQYF
TGCAGTGCTGTTCAGAAACCTTCCTACGAGCAGTACTTC
>.|TRBV12-3/TRBV12-4|TRBJ2-3|.
CASSLWLTDTQYF
TGTGCCAGCAGTTTATGGCTCACAGATACGCAGTATTTT
>few|TRBV6-1|TRBJ1-5|.
CASRGVGNQPQHF
TGTGCCAGCAGAGGGGTCGGCAATCAGCCCCAGCATTTT
>many|TRBV2|TRBJ2-7|.
CASVRTGHEQYF
TGTGCCAGCGTCAGGACTGGGCACGAGCAGTACTTC
>.|TRBV12-3/TRBV12-4|TRBJ2-5|.
CASRAQDSRQETQYF
TGTGCCAGCAGGGCCCAAGACAGCCGCCAAGAGACCCAGTACTTC
>.|TRBV10-3|TRBJ2-7|.
CAISGWDSRTNEQYF
TGTGCCATCAGTGGATGGGACTCCCGGACGAACGAGCAGTACTTC